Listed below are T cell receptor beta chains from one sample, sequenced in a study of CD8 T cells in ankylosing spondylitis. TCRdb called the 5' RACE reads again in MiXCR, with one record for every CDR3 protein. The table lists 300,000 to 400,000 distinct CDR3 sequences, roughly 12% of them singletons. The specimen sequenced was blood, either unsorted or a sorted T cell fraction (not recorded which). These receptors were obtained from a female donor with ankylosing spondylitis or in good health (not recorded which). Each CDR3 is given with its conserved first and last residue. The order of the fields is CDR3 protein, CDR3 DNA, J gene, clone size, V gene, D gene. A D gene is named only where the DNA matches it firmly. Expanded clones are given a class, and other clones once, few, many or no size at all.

CAGSQGSRRQPQHF | TGCGCCGGCAGCCAGGGATCCAGACGTCAGCCCCAGCATTTT | TRBJ1-5 | many | TRBV4-3 | NA
CSARDLAGAGLVDTQYF | TGCAGTGCTAGAGACCTAGCGGGGGCCGGACTGGTGGATACGCAGTATTTT | TRBJ2-3 | many | TRBV20-1 | TRBD2
CATSDPLQNQPQHF | TGTGCCACCAGTGACCCACTTCAAAATCAGCCCCAGCATTTT | TRBJ1-5 | few | TRBV24-1 | NA
CASRGGLTFNQPQHF | TGTGCCAGCAGAGGGGGGCTTACGTTCAATCAGCCCCAGCATTTT | TRBJ1-5 | few | TRBV6-2/TRBV6-3 | NA
CSAKGEGAITDTQYF | TGCAGTGCCAAAGGGGAGGGGGCAATAACAGATACGCAGTATTTT | TRBJ2-3 | few | TRBV20-1 | NA
CASGLTGAFF | TGTGCCAGCGGGTTGACGGGGGCTTTCTTT | TRBJ1-1 | few | TRBV6-1 | NA
CASSEDRAQRAFF | TGCGCCAGCAGCGAGGACAGGGCTCAGAGAGCTTTCTTT | TRBJ1-1 | few | TRBV5-1 | TRBD1
CASSTTSGSDSEQFF | TGTGCCAGTAGTACCACTAGCGGGTCAGACAGTGAGCAGTTCTTC | TRBJ2-1 | NA | TRBV19 | TRBD2
CASSRPGQGGSPLHF | TGTGCCAGCAGCCGGCCGGGACAGGGGGGTTCACCCCTCCACTTT | TRBJ1-6 | NA | TRBV28 | TRBD1
CSARVGGGSQPQHF | TGCAGTGCTAGGGTGGGGGGGGGTTCGCAGCCCCAGCATTTT | TRBJ1-5 | many | TRBV20-1 | NA
CASSQGRIGHGSPLHF | TGTGCCAGCAGCCAGGGGAGGATTGGTCATGGTTCACCCCTCCACTTT | TRBJ1-6 | many | TRBV5-6 | NA
CASSQEKRVWTITEAFF | TGTGCCAGCAGCCAAGAAAAACGGGTCTGGACGATCACGGAGGCTTTCTTT | TRBJ1-1 | NA | TRBV4-2 | NA
CSVEDPSVLLNEQFF | TGCAGCGTTGAAGATCCGAGCGTCCTTTTGAATGAGCAGTTCTTC | TRBJ2-1 | many | TRBV29-1 | NA
CATTPSRQAGNTIYF | TGTGCCACCACACCCTCCCGACAGGCTGGAAACACCATATATTTT | TRBJ1-3 | many | TRBV6-1 | NA
CASSLSLGIGADTQYF | TGTGCCAGCAGCTTAAGTCTGGGGATAGGCGCAGATACGCAGTATTTT | TRBJ2-3 | many | TRBV7-9 | NA
CASSLFGQASETQYF | TGTGCCAGCAGCTTATTTGGGCAGGCCTCGGAGACCCAGTACTTC | TRBJ2-5 | few | TRBV7-2 | NA
CASSTDIGSYEQYF | TGTGCCAGCAGTACTGATATAGGGTCCTACGAGCAGTACTTC | TRBJ2-7 | NA | TRBV2 | NA
CASRQPGQTYYGYTF | TGCGCCAGCAGACAACCGGGACAGACCTACTATGGCTACACCTTC | TRBJ1-2 | many | TRBV5-1 | TRBD1
CSASAPTGDKHF | TGCAGTGCTTCGGCCCCTACCGGGGATAAACACTTT | TRBJ1-6 | many | TRBV20-1 | NA
CASSPGPRGRAFF | TGTGCCAGCAGTCCGGGGCCCAGGGGGCGAGCTTTCTTT | TRBJ1-1 | few | TRBV6-1 | TRBD1
CATSGIQGSPGLAGLDTQYF | TGTGCCACCAGTGGTATACAGGGATCTCCGGGACTAGCGGGGTTAGATACGCAGTATTTT | TRBJ2-3 | many | TRBV24-1 | TRBD2
CASSHPQGVAGSTDTQYF | TGCGCCAGCAGCCACCCCCAAGGGGTAGCGGGTTCCACAGATACGCAGTATTTT | TRBJ2-3 | few | TRBV4-3 | TRBD2
CASSYPGEWEQYF | TGTGCCAGCAGTTACCCAGGGGAATGGGAGCAGTACTTC | TRBJ2-7 | NA | TRBV7-8 | NA
CASSFVLDNEQFF | TGTGCCAGCAGTTTTGTACTGGACAATGAGCAGTTCTTC | TRBJ2-1 | few | TRBV12-3/TRBV12-4 | NA
CASSTLTSGGEQYF | TGTGCCAGCTCAACTTTGACTAGCGGGGGTGAGCAGTACTTC | TRBJ2-7 | few | TRBV18 | TRBD2
CASTLAGGAGEQFF | TGCGCCAGTACGCTAGCGGGAGGAGCAGGGGAGCAGTTCTTC | TRBJ2-1 | many | TRBV5-1 | TRBD2
CASSGATNEKLFF | TGCGCCAGCAGCGGGGCAACTAATGAAAAACTGTTTTTT | TRBJ1-4 | many | TRBV5-1 | NA
CASIIGLAENNEQFF | TGCGCCAGCATAATAGGACTAGCCGAAAACAATGAGCAGTTCTTC | TRBJ2-1 | many | TRBV5-1 | TRBD2
CASSLVSLYEQYF | TGTGCCAGCAGCTTAGTCAGCCTCTACGAGCAGTACTTC | TRBJ2-7 | many | TRBV5-5 | NA
CATSRVELYNEQFF | TGTGCCACCAGCAGAGTGGAGCTCTACAATGAGCAGTTCTTC | TRBJ2-1 | many | TRBV15 | NA
CASSWDIGGTEAFF | TGTGCCAGCAGCTGGGACATAGGAGGCACTGAAGCTTTCTTT | TRBJ1-1 | many | TRBV5-5 | NA
CASSPRGGTNQPQHF | TGTGCCAGCAGCCCCCGCGGTGGCACCAATCAGCCCCAGCATTTT | TRBJ1-5 | NA | TRBV4-2 | NA
CASSFRRGAHNEQFF | TGCGCCAGCAGCTTCCGGCGGGGGGCCCACAATGAGCAGTTCTTC | TRBJ2-1 | many | TRBV5-1 | TRBD2
CASSFRGVGLNTEAFF | TGTGCCAGCAGCTTCAGAGGGGTCGGTTTGAACACTGAAGCTTTCTTT | TRBJ1-1 | many | TRBV5-6 | NA
CASSLTWTGGTEAFF | TGTGCCAGCAGCCTTACGTGGACAGGGGGCACTGAAGCTTTCTTT | TRBJ1-1 | NA | TRBV7-8 | TRBD1
CSARESSVAEAFF | TGCAGTGCTAGGGAGTCCTCGGTCGCTGAAGCTTTCTTT | TRBJ1-1 | many | TRBV20-1 | NA
CSASRWGSFEQFF | TGCAGTGCATCTCGGTGGGGGAGTTTTGAGCAGTTCTTC | TRBJ2-1 | many | TRBV20-1 | NA
CASSEVPTPYEQYF | TGTGCCAGCAGTGAAGTCCCCACACCCTACGAGCAGTACTTC | TRBJ2-7 | many | TRBV6-1 | NA
CSAPGPTGSANNEQFF | TGCAGTGCCCCTGGACCGACTGGTAGCGCGAACAATGAGCAGTTCTTC | TRBJ2-1 | many | TRBV20-1 | NA
CASSSRITEAFF | TGTGCCAGCAGCTCCAGGATCACTGAAGCTTTCTTT | TRBJ1-1 | NA | TRBV7-2 | NA
CSASSEGISDTQYF | TGCAGTGCTAGTTCGGAGGGGATATCAGATACGCAGTATTTT | TRBJ2-3 | many | TRBV20-1 | NA
CASSESSRGEQYF | TGTGCCAGCAGTGAATCCTCCCGGGGCGAGCAGTACTTC | TRBJ2-7 | many | TRBV25-1 | NA
CAISDPRELAVPSYEQYF | TGTGCCATCAGTGACCCGAGGGAACTAGCGGTTCCGTCCTACGAGCAGTACTTC | TRBJ2-7 | many | TRBV10-3 | TRBD2
CASSGSLEEQFF | TGTGCCAGCAGCGGGAGTTTGGAAGAGCAGTTCTTC | TRBJ2-1 | few | TRBV28 | NA
CATSRSLAGGFQETQYF | TGTGCCACCAGCAGGTCCCTAGCGGGAGGTTTTCAAGAGACCCAGTACTTC | TRBJ2-5 | NA | TRBV15 | TRBD2
CASSHGQGASNSPLHF | TGTGCCAGCAGCCACGGACAGGGGGCAAGTAATTCACCCCTCCACTTT | TRBJ1-6 | few | TRBV5-5 | TRBD1
CASSPRGLLADTQYF | TGTGCCAGCAGCCCCCGGGGGCTCTTGGCAGATACGCAGTATTTT | TRBJ2-3 | NA | TRBV21-1 | NA
CAISESSGGQPQHF | TGTGCCATCAGTGAGTCGTCGGGAGGGCAGCCCCAGCATTTT | TRBJ1-5 | many | TRBV10-3 | NA
CSASWTSVQETQYF | TGCAGTGCTAGCTGGACTAGCGTCCAAGAGACCCAGTACTTC | TRBJ2-5 | many | TRBV20-1 | TRBD2
CASNPTGDTYEQYF | TGCGCCAGCAATCCGACAGGCGATACCTACGAGCAGTACTTC | TRBJ2-7 | few | TRBV5-1 | NA
CASSSGQGNEQYF | TGCGCCAGCAGTTCCGGACAGGGGAACGAGCAGTACTTC | TRBJ2-7 | many | TRBV5-1 | TRBD1
CSAYILGTDTQYF | TGCAGTGCTTACATCCTGGGCACAGATACGCAGTATTTT | TRBJ2-3 | many | TRBV20-1 | NA
CASSPREDQETQYF | TGCGCCAGCAGCCCCCGGGAGGATCAAGAGACCCAGTACTTC | TRBJ2-5 | many | TRBV5-1 | TRBD2
CSVDDLNTEAFF | TGCAGCGTTGATGACTTGAACACTGAAGCTTTCTTT | TRBJ1-1 | many | TRBV29-1 | NA
CATTPRETNEKLFF | TGTGCCACCACCCCACGGGAAACTAATGAAAAACTGTTTTTT | TRBJ1-4 | many | TRBV10-3 | NA